This T cell receptor (beta chain) is drawn from a study of cytomegalovirus exposure and HLA in healthy donors. Background on the study: Unique TCRs numbering 75 million to 95 million, obtained from HLA-typed donors, made up an early data release.

PCR was performed using 60 Vbeta and 13 Jbeta primers. TCRdb's table, derived via immunoSEQ multiplex PCR, lists solely in-frame clones and lacks some. The data show fewer than 130,000 clones, about 80% seen once. Trimming cost V 4 bases and J 3 bases, with 13 bases left between them. Germline CDR1 SGDLS, CDR2 YYNGEE. CDR3 length equals 15 residues. Sequences were obtained from PBMCs. This chain links TRBV9 with TRBJ2-2; D unresolved. The sequence came from a middle-aged woman in good health and CMV-seronegative. The CDR3 is CASSPQMVYTGELFF. CDR3 DNA: TGTGCCAGCAGCCCCCAGATGGTTTACACCGGGGAGCTGTTTTTT.